This T cell receptor beta chain was observed in a study of regulatory T cells in long-lasting Graves disease. General study points: Patients with persistent disease shared under 3,500 public clonotypes, outpacing the approximately 920 shared by new patients. A limited number of samples was an acknowledged limitation.

Arm-PCR of CDR3 regions with iRepertoire HTBI primers generated TCR beta libraries. TCRdb called the multiplex PCR reads again in MiXCR, with one record for every CDR3 protein. The table records under 250,000 distinct CDR3 sequences, around 20% of them present only once. CDR1 SGDLS and CDR2 YYNGEE come from the germline V gene. The CDR3 is 16 residues long. V lost 3 bases and J lost 2; bases outside the gene matches: 8. There are a few counts of this clonotype. Its target is unknown. Time point meaning: newly diagnosed GD, antithyroid drugs for less than 3 months. Generation of the TCR library employed RNA extracted from PBMCs. Enrollment of patients was through an endocrinology department in Xi'an, China. The same data also went into a second study, on T cells in Graves' hyperthyroidism and ophthalmopathy. That work states: From stable hyperthyroidism, ophthalmopathy was set apart by a 13 V-J model.

The input for sequencing was peripheral blood mononuclear cells (PBMCs), taken at new diagnosis, from a patient treated with antithyroid drugs. The sequence was collected from a woman aged 30 to 39 with Graves disease. The chain uses TRBV9 and TRBJ2-7, with 10 bases that match TRBD1. The CDR3, as DNA: TGTGCCAGCAGCGCCCAGGGGGACAGGGGTACCTACGAGCAGTACTTC. Its translation is CASSAQGDRGTYEQYF.